A selection of T cell receptor beta chains follows, all from one sample in a study of neurological immune-mediated disorders. One entry per CDR3 protein results from TCRdb running MiXCR on the 5' RACE reads. In the table there are tens of thousands of distinct CDR3 sequences, roughly 10% of which are singletons. The source material was PBMCs. These receptors were obtained from a man aged 25-45 years in good health. CDR3s include the opening cysteine and the closing phenylalanine or tryptophan. The D gene is left open where the match is weak. Rows give clone size only sometimes, using once, few, many, or a class for an expanded clone.

CDR3aa: CSARDGKWTDYEQYF; d_gene: -; j_gene: TRBJ2-7; v_gene: TRBV20-1; abundance: many
CDR3aa: CASSHSRDRRADTQYF; d_gene: TRBD1; j_gene: TRBJ2-3; v_gene: TRBV7-8; abundance: -
CDR3aa: CASSEGLAGDYEQYF; d_gene: TRBD2; j_gene: TRBJ2-7; v_gene: TRBV12-3/TRBV12-4; abundance: many
CDR3aa: CASSGAGGHTDTQYF; d_gene: TRBD2; j_gene: TRBJ2-3; v_gene: TRBV5-1; abundance: -
CDR3aa: CASSQDLVPQGYYEQYF; d_gene: -; j_gene: TRBJ2-7; v_gene: TRBV4-1; abundance: many
CDR3aa: CASSFVGARGARTNEKLFF; d_gene: -; j_gene: TRBJ1-4; v_gene: TRBV28; abundance: many
CDR3aa: CASSEKAGGPPYEQYF; d_gene: TRBD2; j_gene: TRBJ2-7; v_gene: TRBV6-1; abundance: many
CDR3aa: CASSLAPGTMNTEAFF; d_gene: -; j_gene: TRBJ1-1; v_gene: TRBV5-1; abundance: many
CDR3aa: CASSQDMGSYEQYF; d_gene: -; j_gene: TRBJ2-7; v_gene: TRBV3-1; abundance: many
CDR3aa: CASSFWSAGGETQYF; d_gene: TRBD2; j_gene: TRBJ2-5; v_gene: TRBV5-6; abundance: many
CDR3aa: CASSYHTGAGSSANTGELFF; d_gene: -; j_gene: TRBJ2-2; v_gene: TRBV6-6; abundance: few
CDR3aa: CASSRLGSHNEQFF; d_gene: -; j_gene: TRBJ2-1; v_gene: TRBV14; abundance: many
CDR3aa: CASRGVGFNQPQHF; d_gene: -; j_gene: TRBJ1-5; v_gene: TRBV4-1; abundance: many
CDR3aa: CSARDLLAGADEQFF; d_gene: TRBD2; j_gene: TRBJ2-1; v_gene: TRBV20-1; abundance: many
CDR3aa: CASSYSNNFGEKLFF; d_gene: -; j_gene: TRBJ1-4; v_gene: TRBV6-5; abundance: many
CDR3aa: CARSQDRTRTDTQYF; d_gene: -; j_gene: TRBJ2-3; v_gene: TRBV4-2; abundance: -
CDR3aa: CASSLRAQGQYF; d_gene: -; j_gene: TRBJ2-7; v_gene: TRBV7-3; abundance: few
CDR3aa: CASSSLEGSTEAFF; d_gene: -; j_gene: TRBJ1-1; v_gene: TRBV5-1; abundance: many